The entry below describes one T cell receptor beta chain. The assay was immunoSEQ multiplex PCR, and TCRdb's table has in-frame clones only and misses some. The data contain around 69,000 clones, around 83% of them singletons. This record comes from a study of OX40 agonist ivuxolimab in advanced cancers. In germline, CDR1 is SEHNR, CDR2 FQNEAQ (reference sequence). The ends were cut back, 0 bases at V and 12 bases at J, with 12 bases in the middle. CDR3 length: 13 residues. The gene calls are TRBV7-9 and TRBJ2-1; D is uncertain. The TCR comes from an adult with an advanced solid tumor such as melanoma, head and neck, liver or kidney cancer. This sample comprised CD4+ or CD8+ T cells sorted from blood, obtained in a trial of the OX40 agonist ivuxolimab. CDR3 in amino acids: CASSLASDNRQFF. Written as DNA, the CDR3 is TGTGCCAGCAGCTTAGCGAGTGATAACCGGCAGTTCTTC.